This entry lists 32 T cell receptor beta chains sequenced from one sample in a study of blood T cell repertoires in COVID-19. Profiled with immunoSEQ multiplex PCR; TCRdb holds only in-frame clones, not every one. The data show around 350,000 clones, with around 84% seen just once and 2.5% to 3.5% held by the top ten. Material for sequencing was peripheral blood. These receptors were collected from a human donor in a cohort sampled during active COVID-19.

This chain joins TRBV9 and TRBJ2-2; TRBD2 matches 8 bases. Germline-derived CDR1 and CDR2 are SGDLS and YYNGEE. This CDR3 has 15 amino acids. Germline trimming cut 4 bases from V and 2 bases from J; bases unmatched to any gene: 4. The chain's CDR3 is CASSRLAGNTGELFF. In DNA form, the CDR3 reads TGTGCCAGCAGCAGGCTAGCGGGTAACACCGGGGAGCTGTTTTTT.

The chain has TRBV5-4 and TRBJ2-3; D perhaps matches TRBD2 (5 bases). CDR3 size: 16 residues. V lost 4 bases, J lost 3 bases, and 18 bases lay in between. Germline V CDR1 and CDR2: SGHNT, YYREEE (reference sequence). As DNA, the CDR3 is TGTGCCAGCAGCCCGGGAACTAGAAGGAGGACAGATACGCAGTATTTT. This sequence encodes CASSPGTRRRTDTQYF.

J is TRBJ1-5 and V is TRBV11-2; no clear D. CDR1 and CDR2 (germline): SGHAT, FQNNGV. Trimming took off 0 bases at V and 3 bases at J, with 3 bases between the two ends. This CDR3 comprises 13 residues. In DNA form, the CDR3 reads TGTGCCAGCAGCTTAGACATCAATCAGCCCCAGCATTTT. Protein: CASSLDINQPQHF.

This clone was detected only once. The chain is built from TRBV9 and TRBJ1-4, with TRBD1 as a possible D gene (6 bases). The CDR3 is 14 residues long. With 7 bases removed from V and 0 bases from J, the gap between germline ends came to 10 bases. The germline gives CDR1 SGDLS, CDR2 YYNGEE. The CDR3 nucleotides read TGTGCCAGCGCTCAGGGGACAACTAATGAAAAACTGTTTTTT. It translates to CASAQGTTNEKLFF.

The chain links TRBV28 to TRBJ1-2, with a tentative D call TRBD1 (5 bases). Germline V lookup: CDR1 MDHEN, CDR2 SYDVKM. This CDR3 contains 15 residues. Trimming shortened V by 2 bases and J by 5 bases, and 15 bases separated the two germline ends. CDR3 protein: CASSLMMTDGYGYTF. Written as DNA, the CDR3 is TGTGCCAGCAGTTTAATGATGACAGACGGGTATGGCTACACCTTC.

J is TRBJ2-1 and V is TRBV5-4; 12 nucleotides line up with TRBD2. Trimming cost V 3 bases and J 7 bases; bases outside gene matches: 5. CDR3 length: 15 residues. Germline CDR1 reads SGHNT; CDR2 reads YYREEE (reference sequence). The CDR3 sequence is CASSSRLAGENEQFF. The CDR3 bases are TGTGCCAGCAGCTCCCGACTAGCGGGAGAGAATGAGCAGTTCTTC.

The CDR3 sequence is CASSPSPKVPRGATNEKLFF. The CDR3 DNA sequence: TGTGCCAGCAGTCCCTCACCGAAAGTCCCAAGAGGCGCAACTAATGAAAAACTGTTTTTT. The V call is TRBV3-1 (or the pseudogene TRBV3-2), the J call TRBJ1-4; D remains unclear. The CDR3 totals 20 residues. Germline loops: CDR1 LGHDT, CDR2 YNNKEL (reference sequence). The V gene lost 6 bases and the J gene lost 0 bases, with 26 bases spanning the gap.

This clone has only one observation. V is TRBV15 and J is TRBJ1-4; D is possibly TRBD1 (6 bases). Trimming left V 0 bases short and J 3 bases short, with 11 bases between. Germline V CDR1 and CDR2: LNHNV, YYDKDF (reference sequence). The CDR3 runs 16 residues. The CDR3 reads CATSRETGRANEKLFF. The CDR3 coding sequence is TGTGCCACCAGCAGAGAAACAGGGAGGGCTAATGAAAAACTGTTTTTT. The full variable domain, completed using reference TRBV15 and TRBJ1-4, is DAMVIQNPRYQVTQFGKPVTLSCSQTLNHNVMYWYQQKSSQAPKLLFHYYDKDFNNEADTPDNFQSRRPNTSFCFLDIRSPGLGDTAMYLCATSRETGRANEKLFFGSGTQLSVL.

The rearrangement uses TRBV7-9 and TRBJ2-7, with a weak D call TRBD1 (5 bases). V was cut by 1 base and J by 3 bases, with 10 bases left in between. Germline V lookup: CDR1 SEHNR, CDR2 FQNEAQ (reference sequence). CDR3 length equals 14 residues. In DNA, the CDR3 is TGTGCCAGCAGCTTAGTTGGCAGGGACTACGAGCAGTACTTC. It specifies CASSLVGRDYEQYF.

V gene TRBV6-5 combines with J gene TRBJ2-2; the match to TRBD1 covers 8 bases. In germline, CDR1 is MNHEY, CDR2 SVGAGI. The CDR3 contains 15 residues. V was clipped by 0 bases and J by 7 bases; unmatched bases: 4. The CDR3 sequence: CASSYSDRVVGELFF. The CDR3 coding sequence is TGTGCCAGCAGTTACTCGGACAGGGTGGTCGGGGAGCTGTTTTTT.

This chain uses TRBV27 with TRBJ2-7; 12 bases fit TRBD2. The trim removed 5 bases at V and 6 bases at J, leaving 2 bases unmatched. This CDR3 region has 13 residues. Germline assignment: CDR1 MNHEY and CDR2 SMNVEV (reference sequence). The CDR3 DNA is TGTGCCAGCAGTCCACTAGCGGGAGGCGAGCAGTACTTC. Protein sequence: CASSPLAGGEQYF.

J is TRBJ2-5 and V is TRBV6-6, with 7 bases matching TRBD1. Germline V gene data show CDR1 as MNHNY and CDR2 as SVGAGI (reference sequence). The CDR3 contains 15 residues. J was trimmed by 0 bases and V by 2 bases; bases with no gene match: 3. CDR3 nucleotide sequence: TGTGCCAGCAGTTACCCGGGACAGTACCAAGAGACCCAGTACTTC. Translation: CASSYPGQYQETQYF.

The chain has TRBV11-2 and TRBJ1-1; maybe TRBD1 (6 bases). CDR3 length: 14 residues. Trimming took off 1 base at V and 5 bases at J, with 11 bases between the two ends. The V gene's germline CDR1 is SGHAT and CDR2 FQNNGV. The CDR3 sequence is CASSLAGVRTEAFF. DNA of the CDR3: TGTGCCAGCAGCTTAGCAGGGGTGAGGACTGAAGCTTTCTTT.

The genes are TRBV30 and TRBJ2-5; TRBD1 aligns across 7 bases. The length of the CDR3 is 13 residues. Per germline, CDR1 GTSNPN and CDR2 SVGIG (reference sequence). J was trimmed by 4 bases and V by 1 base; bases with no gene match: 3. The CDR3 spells CAWSGNRGETQYF. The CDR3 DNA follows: TGTGCCTGGAGTGGTAACAGGGGAGAGACCCAGTACTTC.

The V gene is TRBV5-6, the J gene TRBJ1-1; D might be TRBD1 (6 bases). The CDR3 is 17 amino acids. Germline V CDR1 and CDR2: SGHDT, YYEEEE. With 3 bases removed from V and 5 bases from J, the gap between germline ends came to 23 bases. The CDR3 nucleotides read TGTGCCAGCAGCTCCCGGGGGGGGGCACAGAGATGGACTGAAGCTTTCTTT. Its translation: CASSSRGGAQRWTEAFF.

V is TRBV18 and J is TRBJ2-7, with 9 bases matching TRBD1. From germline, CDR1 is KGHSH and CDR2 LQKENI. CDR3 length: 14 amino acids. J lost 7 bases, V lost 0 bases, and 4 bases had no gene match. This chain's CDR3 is CASSPPGTGLEQYF. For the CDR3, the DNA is TGTGCCAGCTCACCACCCGGGACAGGGTTAGAGCAGTACTTC. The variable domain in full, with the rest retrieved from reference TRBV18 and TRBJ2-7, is NAGVMQNPRHLVRRRGQEARLRCSPMKGHSHVYWYRQLPEEGLKFMVYLQKENIIDESGMPKERFSAEFPKEGPSILRIQQVVRGDSAAYFCASSPPGTGLEQYFGPGTRLTVT.

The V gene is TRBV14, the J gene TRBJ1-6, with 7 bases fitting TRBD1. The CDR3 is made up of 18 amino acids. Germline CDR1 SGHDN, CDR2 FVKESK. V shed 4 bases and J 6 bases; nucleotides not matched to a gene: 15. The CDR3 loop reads CASSLISGTATTNSPLHF. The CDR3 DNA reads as TGTGCCAGCAGCCTAATCTCCGGGACAGCTACTACTAATTCACCCCTCCACTTT.

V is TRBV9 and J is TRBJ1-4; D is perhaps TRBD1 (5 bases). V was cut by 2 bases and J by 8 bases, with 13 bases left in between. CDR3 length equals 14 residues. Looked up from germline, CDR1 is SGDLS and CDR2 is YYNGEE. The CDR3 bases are TGTGCCAGCAGCGTCCAGGGTCGTGGAGAAAAACTGTTTTTT. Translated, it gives CASSVQGRGEKLFF.

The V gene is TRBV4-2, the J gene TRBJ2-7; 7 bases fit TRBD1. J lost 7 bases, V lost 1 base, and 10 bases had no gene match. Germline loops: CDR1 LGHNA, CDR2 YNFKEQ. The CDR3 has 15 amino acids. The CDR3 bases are TGTGCCAGCAGCCAAGCTAGACAGGGAGCTGTTGAGCAGTACTTC. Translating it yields CASSQARQGAVEQYF.

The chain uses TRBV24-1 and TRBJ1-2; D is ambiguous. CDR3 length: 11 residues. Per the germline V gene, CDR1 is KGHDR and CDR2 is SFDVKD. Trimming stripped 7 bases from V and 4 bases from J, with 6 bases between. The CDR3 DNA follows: TGTGCCACCAGCTCGTTCTATGGCTACACCTTC. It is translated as CATSSFYGYTF.

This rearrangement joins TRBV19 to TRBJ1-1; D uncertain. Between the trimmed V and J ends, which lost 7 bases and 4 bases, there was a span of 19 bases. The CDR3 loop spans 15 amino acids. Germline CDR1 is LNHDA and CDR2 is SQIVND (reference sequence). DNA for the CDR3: TGTGCCAGTAATGCACGTCCGACTCTACCCACTGAAGCTTTCTTT. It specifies CASNARPTLPTEAFF.

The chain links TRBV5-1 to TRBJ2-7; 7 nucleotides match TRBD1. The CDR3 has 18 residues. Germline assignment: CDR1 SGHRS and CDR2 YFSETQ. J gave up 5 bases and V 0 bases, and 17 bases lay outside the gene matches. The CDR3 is CASSLVYFGQGVRNEQYF. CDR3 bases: TGCGCCAGCAGCTTGGTATACTTCGGGCAGGGGGTTCGGAACGAGCAGTACTTC.

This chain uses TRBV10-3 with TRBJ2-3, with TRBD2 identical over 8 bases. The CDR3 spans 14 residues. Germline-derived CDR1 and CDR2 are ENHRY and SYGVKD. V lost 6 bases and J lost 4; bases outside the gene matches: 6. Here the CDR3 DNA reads TGTGCCATCAGGGAGGCGGGGGGCGCAGATACGCAGTATTTT. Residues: CAIREAGGADTQYF.

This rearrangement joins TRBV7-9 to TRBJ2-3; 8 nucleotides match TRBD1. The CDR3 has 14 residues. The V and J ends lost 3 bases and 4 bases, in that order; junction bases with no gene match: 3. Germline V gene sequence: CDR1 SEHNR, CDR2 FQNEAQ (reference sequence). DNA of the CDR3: TGTGCCAGCAGCTTCGACAGGGGATCAGATACGCAGTATTTT. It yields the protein CASSFDRGSDTQYF.

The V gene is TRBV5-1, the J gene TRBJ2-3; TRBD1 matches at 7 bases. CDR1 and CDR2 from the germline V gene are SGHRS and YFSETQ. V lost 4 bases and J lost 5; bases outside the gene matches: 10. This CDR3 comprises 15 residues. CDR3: CASSAYRGEGDTQYF. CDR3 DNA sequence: TGCGCCAGCAGCGCCTACAGGGGTGAGGGAGATACGCAGTATTTT.

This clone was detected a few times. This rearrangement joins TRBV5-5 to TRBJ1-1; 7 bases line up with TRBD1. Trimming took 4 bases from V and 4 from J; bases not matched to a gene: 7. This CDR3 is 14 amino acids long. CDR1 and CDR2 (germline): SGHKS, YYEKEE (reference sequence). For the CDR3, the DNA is TGTGCCAGCAGCATAGACAGGGACCCCACTGAAGCTTTCTTT. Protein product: CASSIDRDPTEAFF.

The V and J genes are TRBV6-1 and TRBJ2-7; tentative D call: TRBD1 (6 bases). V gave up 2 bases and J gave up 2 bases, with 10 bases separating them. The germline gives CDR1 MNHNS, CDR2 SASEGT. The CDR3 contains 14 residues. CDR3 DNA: TGTGCCAGCAGTGAAATAGGGGGTACCTACGAGCAGTACTTC. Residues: CASSEIGGTYEQYF.

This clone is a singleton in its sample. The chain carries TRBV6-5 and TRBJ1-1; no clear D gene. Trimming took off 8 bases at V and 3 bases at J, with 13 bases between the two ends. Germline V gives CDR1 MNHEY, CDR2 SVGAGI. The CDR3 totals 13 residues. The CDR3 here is CASAVEADTEAFF. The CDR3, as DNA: TGTGCCAGCGCCGTGGAGGCGGACACTGAAGCTTTCTTT.

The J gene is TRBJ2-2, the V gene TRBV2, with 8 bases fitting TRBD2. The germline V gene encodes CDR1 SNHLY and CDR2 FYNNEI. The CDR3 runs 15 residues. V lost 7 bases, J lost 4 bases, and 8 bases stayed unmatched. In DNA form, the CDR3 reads TGTGCCAGCACTGGACACGGGGGGGGCACCGGGGAGCTGTTTTTT. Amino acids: CASTGHGGGTGELFF.

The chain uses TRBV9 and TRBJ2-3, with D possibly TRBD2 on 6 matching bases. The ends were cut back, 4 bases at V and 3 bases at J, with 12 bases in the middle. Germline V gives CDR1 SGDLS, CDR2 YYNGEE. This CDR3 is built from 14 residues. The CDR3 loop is CASSSLAATDTQYF. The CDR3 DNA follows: TGTGCCAGCAGCTCCTTAGCGGCAACAGATACGCAGTATTTT.

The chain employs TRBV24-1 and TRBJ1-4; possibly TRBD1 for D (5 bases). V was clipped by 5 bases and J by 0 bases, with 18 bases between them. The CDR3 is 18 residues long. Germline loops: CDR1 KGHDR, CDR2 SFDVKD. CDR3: CATSVIETVQATNEKLFF. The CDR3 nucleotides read TGTGCCACCAGTGTAATAGAGACAGTACAGGCAACTAATGAAAAACTGTTTTTT.

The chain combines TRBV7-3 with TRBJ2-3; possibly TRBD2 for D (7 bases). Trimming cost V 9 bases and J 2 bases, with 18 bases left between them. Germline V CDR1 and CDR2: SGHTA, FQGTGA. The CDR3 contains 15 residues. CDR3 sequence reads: CASSRGAENTDTQYF. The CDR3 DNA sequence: TGTGCCAGTTCCCGGGGGGCAGAGAACACAGATACGCAGTATTTT.